The clone carrying this T cell receptor (beta chain) was observed a few times. Its specificity is not known. This sample is drawn from a study of regulatory T cells in long-lasting Graves disease. Study results and caveats: Patients with persistent disease shared around 2,700 public clonotypes, outpacing the 966 shared by new patients. Newly diagnosed disease favored TRBV20-1 and TRBJ2-1 over persistent disease.

This CDR3 contains 16 residues. Deletions cut 1 base from V and 0 bases from J, with 10 bases between. Germline V gives CDR1 MNHEY, CDR2 SVGAGI. Sequencing libraries for TCR beta were prepared with iRepertoire HTBI primers and Arm-PCR of CDR3 regions. One entry per CDR3 protein results from TCRdb running MiXCR on the multiplex PCR reads. The sample contains over 500,000 distinct CDR3 sequences, about 16% of which appear only once. As for time point: newly diagnosed GD, antithyroid drugs for less than 3 months. Following extraction of RNA from PBMCs, that RNA was used to make the TCR library. Another study also made use of these data, one on T cells in Graves' hyperthyroidism and ophthalmopathy. As that report states: The HTBI primer set was used in a first-round RT-PCR of the TCR CDR3.

The chain joins TRBV6-5 to TRBJ1-5; no firm D call. The material sequenced was peripheral blood mononuclear cells (PBMCs), taken at new diagnosis, from a patient treated with antithyroid drugs. The receptor's source is a man between 18 and 35 years old with Graves disease. For the CDR3, the DNA is TGTGCCAGCAGTTACTTGTTCAGCAGTAGCAATCAGCCCCAGCATTTT. This translates into CASSYLFSSSNQPQHF.